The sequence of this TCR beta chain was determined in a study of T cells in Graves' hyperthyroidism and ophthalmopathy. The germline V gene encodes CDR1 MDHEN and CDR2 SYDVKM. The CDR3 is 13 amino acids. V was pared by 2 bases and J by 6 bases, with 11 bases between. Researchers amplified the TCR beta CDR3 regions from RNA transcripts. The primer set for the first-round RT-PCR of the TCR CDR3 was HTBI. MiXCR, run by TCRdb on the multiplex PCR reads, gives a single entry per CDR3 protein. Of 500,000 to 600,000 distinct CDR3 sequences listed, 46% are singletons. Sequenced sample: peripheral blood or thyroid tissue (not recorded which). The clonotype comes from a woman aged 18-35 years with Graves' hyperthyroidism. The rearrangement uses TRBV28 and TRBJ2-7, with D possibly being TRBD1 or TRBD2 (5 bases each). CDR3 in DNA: TGTGCCAGCAGTTTACGGGGCCTCGGCGAGCAGTACTTC. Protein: CASSLRGLGEQYF. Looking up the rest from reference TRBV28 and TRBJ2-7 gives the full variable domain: DVKVTQSSRYLVKRTGEKVFLECVQDMDHENMFWYRQDPGLGLRLIYFSYDVKMKEKGDIPEGYSVSREKKERFSLILESASTNQTSMYLCASSLRGLGEQYFGPGTRLTVT.